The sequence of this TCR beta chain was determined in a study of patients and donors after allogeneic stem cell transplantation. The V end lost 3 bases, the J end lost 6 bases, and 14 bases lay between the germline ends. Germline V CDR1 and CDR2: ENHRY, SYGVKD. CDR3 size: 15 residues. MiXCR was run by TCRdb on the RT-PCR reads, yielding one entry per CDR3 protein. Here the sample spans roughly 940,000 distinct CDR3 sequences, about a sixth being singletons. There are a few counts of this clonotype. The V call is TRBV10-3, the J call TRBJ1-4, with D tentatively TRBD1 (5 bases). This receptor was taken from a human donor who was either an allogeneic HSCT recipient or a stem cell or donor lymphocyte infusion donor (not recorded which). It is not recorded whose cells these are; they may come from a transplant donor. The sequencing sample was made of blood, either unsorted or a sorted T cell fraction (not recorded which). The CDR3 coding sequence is TGTGCCATCAGTGACCCGGGGACGCCGGATGAAAAACTGTTTTTT. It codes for CAISDPGTPDEKLFF.